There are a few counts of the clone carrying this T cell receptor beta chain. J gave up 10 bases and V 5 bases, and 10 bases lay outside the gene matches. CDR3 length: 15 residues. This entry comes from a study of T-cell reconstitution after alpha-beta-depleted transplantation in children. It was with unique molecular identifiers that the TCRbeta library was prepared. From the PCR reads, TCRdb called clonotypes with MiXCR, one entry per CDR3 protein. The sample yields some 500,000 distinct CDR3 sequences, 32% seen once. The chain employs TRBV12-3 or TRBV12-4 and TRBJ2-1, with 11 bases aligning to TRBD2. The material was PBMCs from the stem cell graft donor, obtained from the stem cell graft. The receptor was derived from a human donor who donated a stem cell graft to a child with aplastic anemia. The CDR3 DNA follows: TGTGCCAGCAGTACTAGCGGGAGCTGGATGGGCGAGCAGTTCTTC. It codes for CASSTSGSWMGEQFF.